These T cell receptor beta chains were read from a single sample in a study of T cell responses to AZD1222 COVID-19 vaccine. Sequenced by immunoSEQ multiplex PCR; TCRdb stores in-frame clones only, minus some. The repertoire holds some 100,000 clones, with over 75% as singletons. The sample in question was peripheral blood, obtained 28 days after the second AZD1222 dose. The receptors come from an adult who received the AZD1222 COVID-19 vaccine. Each CDR3 is given with its conserved first and last residue. Each record gives: D gene, V gene, clone size, J gene, CDR3 protein, CDR3 DNA. A D gene is named only where the DNA matches it firmly. Expanded clones get a size class; other rows say once, few or many, or leave the size out.

.	TRBV6-2/TRBV6-3	.	TRBJ1-1	CASSYSGGTEAFF	TGTGCCAGCAGTTACTCGGGTGGGACTGAAGCTTTCTTT
.	TRBV2	.	TRBJ2-7	CASSEVRRWEQYF	TGTGCCAGCAGTGAGGTCCGGAGGTGGGAGCAGTACTTC
.	TRBV12-3/TRBV12-4	.	TRBJ1-1	CASSFRRYTEAFF	TGTGCCAGCAGTTTTCGGCGATACACTGAAGCTTTCTTT
.	TRBV30	.	TRBJ1-5	CAWADRSNQPQHF	TGTGCCTGGGCCGACAGAAGCAATCAGCCCCAGCATTTT
.	TRBV5-4	.	TRBJ2-6	CASSLAGGGANVLTF	TGTGCCAGCAGCTTGGCCGGGGGTGGGGCCAACGTCCTGACTTTC
TRBD1	TRBV7-9	.	TRBJ1-1	CASSLGRTGKNTEAFF	TGTGCCAGCAGCTTAGGGAGGACAGGGAAGAACACTGAAGCTTTCTTT
TRBD2	TRBV24-1	.	TRBJ2-1	CATSDSRLAERFF	TGTGCCACCAGTGATTCCAGACTAGCGGAGCGGTTCTTC
TRBD2	TRBV29-1	.	TRBJ2-2	CTTLGGAGELFF	TGCACCACGCTCGGGGGGGCCGGGGAGCTGTTTTTT
.	TRBV12-3/TRBV12-4	.	TRBJ1-2	CASSLGTGGYTF	TGTGCCAGCAGTTTAGGTACCGGTGGCTACACCTTC
TRBD1	TRBV6-1	.	TRBJ1-4	CASSDDRGEKLFF	TGTGCCAGCAGTGACGACAGGGGGGAAAAACTGTTTTTT
TRBD1	TRBV30	.	TRBJ2-2	CAWSGTGAAGELFF	TGTGCCTGGAGCGGGACAGGGGCGGCCGGGGAGCTGTTTTTT
.	TRBV5-6	.	TRBJ1-4	CASSPYQGNRKLFF	TGTGCCAGCAGCCCCTATCAGGGGAATCGAAAACTGTTTTTT
TRBD1	TRBV10-3	.	TRBJ1-5	CAISEGQGLNQPQHF	TGTGCCATCAGTGAAGGACAGGGCCTCAATCAGCCCCAGCATTTT
.	TRBV11-2	.	TRBJ1-1	CASSLAGSMNTEAFF	TGTGCCAGCAGCTTAGCCGGGTCCATGAACACTGAAGCTTTCTTT
.	TRBV19	.	TRBJ2-7	CRILRYEQYF	TGTCGGATTCTCCGGTACGAGCAGTACTTC
.	TRBV3-1/TRBV3-2	.	TRBJ2-1	CASSPRVFSYNEQFF	TGTGCCAGCAGCCCCCGCGTCTTCTCCTACAATGAGCAGTTCTTC
TRBD2	TRBV9	.	TRBJ2-7	CASSVGMAGREGAWEQYF	TGTGCCAGCAGCGTAGGAATGGCTGGGCGGGAGGGAGCGTGGGAGCAGTACTTC
.	TRBV28	.	TRBJ2-1	CASTSSVSSYNEQFF	TGTGCCAGCACCTCTAGCGTCTCCTCCTACAATGAGCAGTTCTTC
.	TRBV11-2	.	TRBJ2-6	CASSLVSGANVLTF	TGTGCCAGCAGCTTAGTATCCGGGGCCAACGTCCTGACTTTC
TRBD1	TRBV5-1	.	TRBJ1-1	CASSLGAGGILRNTEAFF	TGCGCCAGCAGCTTGGGGGCAGGGGGCATTTTGAGGAACACTGAAGCTTTCTTT
.	TRBV11-2	.	TRBJ1-2	CASSSQRGGNDGYTF	TGTGCCAGCAGCTCCCAAAGGGGGGGGAACGATGGCTACACCTTC
.	TRBV24-1	once	TRBJ1-2	CATSGAGSGGYTF	TGTGCCACCAGTGGAGCAGGGTCGGGGGGCTACACCTTC
.	TRBV29-1	once	TRBJ1-4	CSAGTFDHRGGEKLFF	TGCAGCGCTGGGACATTTGACCACCGCGGAGGCGAAAAACTGTTTTTT
.	TRBV5-6	.	TRBJ1-3	CASSFLRGNTIYF	TGTGCCAGCAGCTTCCTGAGGGGAAACACCATATATTTT
.	TRBV5-5	.	TRBJ2-3	CASSLGDVQTDTQYF	TGTGCCAGCAGCTTGGGGGACGTGCAGACAGATACGCAGTATTTT
.	TRBV5-1	.	TRBJ2-7	CASSLTGSGEQYF	TGCGCCAGCAGCTTAACAGGGTCCGGTGAGCAGTACTTC
TRBD2	TRBV27	.	TRBJ2-2	CASSYGREGNTGELFF	TGTGCCAGCAGCTACGGGCGGGAGGGGAACACCGGGGAGCTGTTTTTT
.	TRBV5-4	.	TRBJ1-1	CATKDDTEAFF	TGTGCCACCAAGGACGATACTGAAGCTTTCTTT
TRBD1	TRBV2	.	TRBJ1-5	CASRTGGNQPQHF	TGTGCCAGCAGAACAGGGGGCAATCAGCCCCAGCATTTT
TRBD1	TRBV7-3	.	TRBJ2-7	CASSQTGLYEQYF	TGTGCCAGCAGCCAGACAGGGTTGTACGAGCAGTACTTC
TRBD2	TRBV3-1/TRBV3-2	.	TRBJ2-5	CASSPSGRGETQYF	TGTGCCAGCAGCCCGAGCGGGAGAGGAGAGACCCAGTACTTC
.	TRBV21-1	.	TRBJ1-3	CASSKGGRRGAGNTIYF	TGTGCCAGCAGCAAAGGTGGAAGAAGGGGAGCTGGAAACACCATATATTTT
.	TRBV11-2	once	TRBJ2-7	CASSSGLGYEQYF	TGTGCCAGCAGCTCAGGACTGGGCTACGAGCAGTACTTC
TRBD2	TRBV5-1	.	TRBJ2-7	CASSPGLAGGREQYF	TGCGCCAGCAGCCCCGGACTAGCGGGAGGTAGAGAGCAGTACTTC
.	TRBV7-2	once	TRBJ1-1	CASSLAGGNTEAFF	TGTGCCAGCAGCTTAGCGGGGGGGAACACTGAAGCTTTCTTT
.	TRBV27	.	TRBJ2-1	CASSLGRTIDEQFF	TGTGCCAGCAGTTTGGGCAGGACCATAGATGAGCAGTTCTTC
.	TRBV28	.	TRBJ1-5	CASRPPDPSRGQPQHF	TGTGCCAGCAGACCTCCGGACCCTTCGAGGGGTCAGCCCCAGCATTTT
.	TRBV21-1	.	TRBJ2-6	CASSTLSRGQGTGANVLTF	TGTGCCAGCAGCACTCTATCCCGGGGCCAAGGGACTGGGGCCAACGTCCTGACTTTC
TRBD1	TRBV6-1	once	TRBJ1-5	CASSEGQGHNQPQHF	TGTGCCAGCAGTGAAGGACAGGGGCACAATCAGCCCCAGCATTTT
.	TRBV30	.	TRBJ1-2	CAWRKDSLRNYGYTF	TGTGCCTGGAGGAAGGACAGTCTCCGTAACTATGGCTACACCTTC
.	TRBV7-2	.	TRBJ2-4	CASSLARPKNIQYF	TGTGCCAGCAGCTTAGCGAGGCCTAAAAACATTCAGTACTTC
.	TRBV27	.	TRBJ2-2	CASSSLSGLAGELFF	TGTGCCAGCAGTTCCCTAAGCGGTCTGGCCGGGGAGCTGTTTTTT
.	TRBV9	.	TRBJ2-7	CASSVPRQNLTYEQYF	TGTGCCAGCAGCGTACCCAGGCAAAACTTAACCTACGAGCAGTACTTC
.	TRBV4-3	.	TRBJ2-3	CASSHGGRGSDTQYF	TGCGCCAGCAGCCACGGGGGAAGGGGCTCCGATACGCAGTATTTT
.	TRBV27	.	TRBJ1-4	CASSLSPTGPYEKLFF	TGTGCCAGCAGTTTATCCCCCACAGGGCCATATGAAAAACTGTTTTTT
TRBD1	TRBV29-1	.	TRBJ2-1	CSVEGGGGEQFF	TGCAGCGTTGAAGGAGGGGGCGGTGAGCAGTTCTTC
.	TRBV16	.	TRBJ2-7	CASSQDAGREQYF	TGTGCCAGCAGCCAAGATGCAGGGCGGGAGCAGTACTTC
.	TRBV7-9	once	TRBJ2-5	CASTLGDRETQYF	TGTGCCAGCACCCTCGGGGACCGGGAGACCCAGTACTTC
.	TRBV9	.	TRBJ2-2	CASSVGGTGELFF	TGTGCCAGCAGCGTAGGGGGTACCGGGGAGCTGTTTTTT
.	TRBV5-6	few	TRBJ1-4	CASSLIGQTNEKLFF	TGTGCCAGCAGCTTGATAGGGCAAACTAATGAAAAACTGTTTTTT
.	TRBV6-5	.	TRBJ1-4	CASNDRSTNEKLFF	TGTGCCAGCAACGACCGGTCAACTAATGAAAAACTGTTTTTT
TRBD2	TRBV5-4	.	TRBJ2-1	CASSAGLAGRVEQFF	TGTGCCAGCAGCGCGGGACTAGCGGGACGTGTTGAGCAGTTCTTC